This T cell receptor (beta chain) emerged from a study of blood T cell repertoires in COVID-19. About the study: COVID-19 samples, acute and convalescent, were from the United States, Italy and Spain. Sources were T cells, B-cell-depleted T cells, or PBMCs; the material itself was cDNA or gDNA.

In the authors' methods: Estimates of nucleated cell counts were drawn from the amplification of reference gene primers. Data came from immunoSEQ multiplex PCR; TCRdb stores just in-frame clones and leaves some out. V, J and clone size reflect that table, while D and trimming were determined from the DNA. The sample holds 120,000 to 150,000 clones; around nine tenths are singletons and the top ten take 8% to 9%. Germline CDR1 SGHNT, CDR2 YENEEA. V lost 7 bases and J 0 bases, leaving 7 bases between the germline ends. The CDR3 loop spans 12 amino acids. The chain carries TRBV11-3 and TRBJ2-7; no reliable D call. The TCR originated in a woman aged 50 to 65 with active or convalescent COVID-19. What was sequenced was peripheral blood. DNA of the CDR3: TGTGCCAGCACCGTCTACTCCTACGAGCAGTACTTC. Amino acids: CASTVYSYEQYF.